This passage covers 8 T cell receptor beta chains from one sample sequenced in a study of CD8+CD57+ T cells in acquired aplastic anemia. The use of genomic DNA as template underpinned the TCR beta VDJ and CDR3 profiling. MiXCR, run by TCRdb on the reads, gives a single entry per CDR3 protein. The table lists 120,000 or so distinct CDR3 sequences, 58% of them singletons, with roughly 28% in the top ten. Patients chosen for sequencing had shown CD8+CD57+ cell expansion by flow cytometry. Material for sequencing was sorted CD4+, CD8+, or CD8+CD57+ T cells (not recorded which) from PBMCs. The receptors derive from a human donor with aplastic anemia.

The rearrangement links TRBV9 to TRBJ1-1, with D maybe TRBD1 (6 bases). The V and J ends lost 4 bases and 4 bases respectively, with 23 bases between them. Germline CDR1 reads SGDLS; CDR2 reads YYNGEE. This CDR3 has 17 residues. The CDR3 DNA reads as TGTGCCAGCAGCCCTCAAAGGGGGGCAGGGAGGGGCACTGAAGCTTTCTTT. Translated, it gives CASSPQRGAGRGTEAFF.

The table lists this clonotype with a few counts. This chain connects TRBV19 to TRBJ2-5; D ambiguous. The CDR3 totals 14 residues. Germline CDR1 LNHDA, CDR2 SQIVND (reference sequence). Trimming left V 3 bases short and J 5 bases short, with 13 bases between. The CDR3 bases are TGTGCCAGTAGTATCTATGATGGGTCGGAGACCCAGTACTTC. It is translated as CASSIYDGSETQYF.

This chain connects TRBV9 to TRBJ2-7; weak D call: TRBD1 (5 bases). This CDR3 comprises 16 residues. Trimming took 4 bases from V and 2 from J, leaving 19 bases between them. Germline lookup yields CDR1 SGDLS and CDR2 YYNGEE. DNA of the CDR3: TGTGCCAGCAGCCTAAGTGGACAACCAAGAGCCTACGAGCAGTACTTC. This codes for CASSLSGQPRAYEQYF.

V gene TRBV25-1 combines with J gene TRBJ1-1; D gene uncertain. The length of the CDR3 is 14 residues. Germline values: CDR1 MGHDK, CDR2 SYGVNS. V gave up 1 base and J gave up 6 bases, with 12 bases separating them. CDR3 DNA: TGTGCCAGCAGTGAATTAAGGGAACTTTCTGAAGCTTTCTTT. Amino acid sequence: CASSELRELSEAFF.

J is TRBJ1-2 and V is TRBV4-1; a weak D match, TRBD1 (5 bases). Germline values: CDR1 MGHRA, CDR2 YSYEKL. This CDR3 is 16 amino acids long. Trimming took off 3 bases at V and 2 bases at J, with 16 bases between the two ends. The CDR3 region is CASSHSGTDNNYGYTF. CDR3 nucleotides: TGCGCCAGCAGCCATTCCGGGACCGATAACAACTATGGCTACACCTTC.

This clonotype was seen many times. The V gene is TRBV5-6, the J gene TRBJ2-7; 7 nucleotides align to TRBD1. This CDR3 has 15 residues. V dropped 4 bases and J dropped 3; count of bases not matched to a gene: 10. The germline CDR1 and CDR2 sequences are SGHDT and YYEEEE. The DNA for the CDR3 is TGTGCCAGCAGCGCTCACCGGGACAGATACTACGAGCAGTACTTC. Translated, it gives CASSAHRDRYYEQYF. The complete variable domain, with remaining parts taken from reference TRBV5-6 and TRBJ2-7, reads DAGVTQSPTHLIKTRGQQVTLRCSPKSGHDTVSWYQQALGQGPQFIFQYYEEEERQRGNFPDRFSGHQFPNYSSELNVNALLLGDSALYLCASSAHRDRYYEQYFGPGTRLTVT.

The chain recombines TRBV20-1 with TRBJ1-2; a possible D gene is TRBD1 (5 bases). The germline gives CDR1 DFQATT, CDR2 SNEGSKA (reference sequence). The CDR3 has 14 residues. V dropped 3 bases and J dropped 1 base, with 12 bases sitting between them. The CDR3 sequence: CSASGRGDNYGYTF. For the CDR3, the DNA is TGCAGTGCTAGTGGGCGGGGGGATAACTATGGCTACACCTTC.

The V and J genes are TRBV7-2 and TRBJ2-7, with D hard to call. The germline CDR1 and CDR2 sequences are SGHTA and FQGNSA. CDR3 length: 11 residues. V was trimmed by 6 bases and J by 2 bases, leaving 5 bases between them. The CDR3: CASRLTYEQYF. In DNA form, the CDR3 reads TGTGCCAGCAGGTTAACCTACGAGCAGTACTTC.